The 2 T cell receptor beta chains listed next were all sequenced from one sample in a study of blood T cell repertoires in COVID-19. Produced via immunoSEQ multiplex PCR; TCRdb's table is partial and in-frame only. The sample includes more than 50,000 clones, around 89% of them seen just once. Sequenced material: peripheral blood. The receptors here all came from a human donor in a cohort sampled during active COVID-19.

The rearrangement uses TRBV28 and TRBJ2-7, with D possibly matching TRBD2 (7 bases). Germline CDR1 and CDR2: MDHEN and SYDVKM. V was cut by 3 bases and J by 2 bases, with 11 bases left in between. This CDR3 is built from 14 residues. CDR3 nucleotide sequence: TGTGCCAGCAGTTTGCTGGGGGGGCCCTACGAGCAGTACTTC. It is translated as CASSLLGGPYEQYF.

This chain connects TRBV19 to TRBJ2-7; possibly TRBD1 for D (5 bases). Trimming left V 5 bases short and J 2 bases short, with 10 bases between. This CDR3 spans 13 amino acids. Germline assignment: CDR1 LNHDA and CDR2 SQIVND (reference sequence). DNA of the CDR3: TGTGCCAGTAGTGCGACAGTCACCTACGAGCAGTACTTC. This gives the protein CASSATVTYEQYF.